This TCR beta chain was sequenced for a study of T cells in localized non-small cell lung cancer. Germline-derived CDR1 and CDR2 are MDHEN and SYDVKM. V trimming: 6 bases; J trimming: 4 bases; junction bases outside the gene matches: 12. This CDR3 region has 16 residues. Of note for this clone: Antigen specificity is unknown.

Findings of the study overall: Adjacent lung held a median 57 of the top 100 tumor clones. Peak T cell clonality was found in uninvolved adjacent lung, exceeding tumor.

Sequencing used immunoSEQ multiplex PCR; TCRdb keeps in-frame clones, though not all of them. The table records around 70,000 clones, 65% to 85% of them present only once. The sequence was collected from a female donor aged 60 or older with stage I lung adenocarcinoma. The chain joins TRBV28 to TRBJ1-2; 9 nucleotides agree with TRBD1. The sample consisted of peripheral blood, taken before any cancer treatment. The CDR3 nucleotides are TGTGCCAGCAGCCCGCGGACAGGGGTAGTAATCTATGGCTACACCTTC. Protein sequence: CASSPRTGVVIYGYTF.